This is a list of T cell receptor beta chains from one sample in a study of CD8 T cells in ankylosing spondylitis. TCRdb itself ran the 5' RACE reads through MiXCR, one entry per CDR3 protein. The repertoire holds roughly 64,000 distinct CDR3 sequences, with approximately 5.7% as singletons. The sequenced sample consisted of synovial fluid, either unsorted or a sorted T cell fraction (not recorded which). The receptor source for this set is a male donor with ankylosing spondylitis. Each CDR3 is given with its conserved first and last residue. D genes are given only for firm matches. Size values are once, few and many counts, or a class for expanded clones, and some rows have none.

j_gene: TRBJ2-7
d_gene: TRBD2
v_gene: TRBV4-2
abundance: few
CDR3aa: CASSQGRAGVTYEQYF
CDR3nt: TGTGCCAGCAGCCAAGGACGAGCGGGAGTAACCTACGAGCAGTACTTC

j_gene: TRBJ1-1
d_gene: NA
v_gene: TRBV7-3
abundance: many
CDR3aa: CASSVQGVTEAFF
CDR3nt: TGTGCCAGCAGCGTCCAGGGTGTCACTGAAGCTTTCTTT

j_gene: TRBJ2-5
d_gene: NA
v_gene: TRBV15
abundance: many
CDR3aa: CATSTYGRQETQYF
CDR3nt: TGTGCCACCAGCACCTACGGAAGACAAGAGACCCAGTACTTC

j_gene: TRBJ2-5
d_gene: NA
v_gene: TRBV28
abundance: many
CDR3aa: CASRERRGVQPTQYF
CDR3nt: TGTGCCAGCAGGGAGCGTAGGGGGGTACAACCGACCCAGTACTTC

j_gene: TRBJ2-7
d_gene: NA
v_gene: TRBV28
abundance: many
CDR3aa: CASREQVPYDEQYF
CDR3nt: TGTGCCAGCAGGGAACAGGTACCCTACGACGAGCAGTACTTC

j_gene: TRBJ1-1
d_gene: NA
v_gene: TRBV18
abundance: many
CDR3aa: CASSYQNTEAFF
CDR3nt: TGTGCCAGCTCATACCAGAACACTGAAGCTTTCTTT

j_gene: TRBJ1-5
d_gene: NA
v_gene: TRBV18
abundance: many
CDR3aa: CASSPRDHNQPQHF
CDR3nt: TGTGCCAGCTCACCACGGGACCACAATCAGCCCCAGCATTTT

j_gene: TRBJ2-3
d_gene: TRBD1
v_gene: TRBV6-2/TRBV6-3
abundance: few
CDR3aa: CASSPGQETDTQYF
CDR3nt: TGTGCCAGCAGTCCGGGACAGGAAACAGATACGCAGTATTTT

j_gene: TRBJ2-5
d_gene: NA
v_gene: TRBV19
abundance: NA
CDR3aa: CASSIVQGSETQYF
CDR3nt: TGTGCCAGTAGTATAGTTCAGGGTTCAGAGACCCAGTACTTC

j_gene: TRBJ2-2
d_gene: NA
v_gene: TRBV7-7
abundance: few
CDR3aa: CASSLSRNTGELFF
CDR3nt: TGTGCCAGCAGCTTAAGCCGGAACACCGGGGAGCTGTTTTTT

j_gene: TRBJ2-2
d_gene: NA
v_gene: TRBV3-1
abundance: few
CDR3aa: CASSPVSPTGELFF
CDR3nt: TGTGCCAGCAGCCCCGTATCCCCCACCGGGGAGCTGTTTTTT

j_gene: TRBJ2-3
d_gene: NA
v_gene: TRBV20-1
abundance: many
CDR3aa: CSASGGSTDTQYF
CDR3nt: TGCAGTGCTAGCGGTGGCAGCACAGATACGCAGTATTTT

j_gene: TRBJ2-1
d_gene: NA
v_gene: TRBV4-1
abundance: many
CDR3aa: CASSRGSSYNEQFF
CDR3nt: TGCGCCAGCAGCCGGGGCAGCTCCTACAATGAGCAGTTCTTC

j_gene: TRBJ2-5
d_gene: TRBD2
v_gene: TRBV11-3
abundance: NA
CDR3aa: CASSPGTSNYFQETQYF
CDR3nt: TGTGCCAGCAGCCCCGGGACTAGCAATTACTTCCAAGAGACCCAGTACTTC

j_gene: TRBJ1-1
d_gene: NA
v_gene: TRBV29-1
abundance: many
CDR3aa: CSADPGRTEAFF
CDR3nt: TGCAGCGCCGATCCGGGGAGAACTGAAGCTTTCTTT

j_gene: TRBJ2-1
d_gene: TRBD2
v_gene: TRBV20-1
abundance: many
CDR3aa: CSALLGLAGLEQFF
CDR3nt: TGCAGTGCTCTACTAGGACTAGCGGGTCTGGAGCAGTTCTTC

j_gene: TRBJ2-7
d_gene: NA
v_gene: TRBV7-2
abundance: many
CDR3aa: CASSLTAVFTSEQYF
CDR3nt: TGTGCCAGCAGCTTAACGGCCGTCTTCACTAGTGAGCAGTACTTC

j_gene: TRBJ1-5
d_gene: NA
v_gene: TRBV12-3/TRBV12-4
abundance: medium-sized
CDR3aa: CASSVRVAQPQHF
CDR3nt: TGTGCCAGCAGTGTCAGGGTTGCTCAGCCCCAGCATTTT

j_gene: TRBJ1-3
d_gene: TRBD1
v_gene: TRBV9
abundance: NA
CDR3aa: CASSEGQGGRNTIYF
CDR3nt: TGTGCCAGCAGCGAGGGACAGGGAGGGAGAAACACCATATATTTT

j_gene: TRBJ1-1
d_gene: NA
v_gene: TRBV12-3/TRBV12-4
abundance: NA
CDR3aa: CASSLWDYTEAFF
CDR3nt: TGTGCCAGCAGTTTGTGGGACTACACTGAAGCTTTCTTT

j_gene: TRBJ2-3
d_gene: NA
v_gene: TRBV13
abundance: many
CDR3aa: CASRLRLGSTDTQYF
CDR3nt: TGTGCCAGCAGGCTTAGGCTTGGTAGCACAGATACGCAGTATTTT

j_gene: TRBJ2-7
d_gene: NA
v_gene: TRBV24-1
abundance: many
CDR3aa: CATSDLNTDEQYF
CDR3nt: TGTGCCACCAGTGACTTGAACACCGACGAGCAGTACTTC

j_gene: TRBJ1-1
d_gene: NA
v_gene: TRBV18
abundance: NA
CDR3aa: CASSPSAGDWNTEAFF
CDR3nt: TGTGCCAGCTCACCATCCGCGGGGGATTGGAACACTGAAGCTTTCTTT